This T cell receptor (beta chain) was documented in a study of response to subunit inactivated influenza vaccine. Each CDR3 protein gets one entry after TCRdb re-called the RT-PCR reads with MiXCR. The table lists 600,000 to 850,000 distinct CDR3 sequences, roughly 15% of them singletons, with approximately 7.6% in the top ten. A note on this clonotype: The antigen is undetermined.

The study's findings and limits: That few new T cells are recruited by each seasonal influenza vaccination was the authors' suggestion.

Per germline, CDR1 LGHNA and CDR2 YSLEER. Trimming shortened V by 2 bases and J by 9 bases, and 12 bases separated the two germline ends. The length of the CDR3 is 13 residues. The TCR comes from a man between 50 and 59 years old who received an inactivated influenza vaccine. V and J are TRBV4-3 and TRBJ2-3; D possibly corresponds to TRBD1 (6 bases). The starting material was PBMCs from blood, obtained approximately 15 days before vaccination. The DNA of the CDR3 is TGCGCCAGCAGCCAAACAGGGCGAGAGACGCAGTATTTT. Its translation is CASSQTGRETQYF.